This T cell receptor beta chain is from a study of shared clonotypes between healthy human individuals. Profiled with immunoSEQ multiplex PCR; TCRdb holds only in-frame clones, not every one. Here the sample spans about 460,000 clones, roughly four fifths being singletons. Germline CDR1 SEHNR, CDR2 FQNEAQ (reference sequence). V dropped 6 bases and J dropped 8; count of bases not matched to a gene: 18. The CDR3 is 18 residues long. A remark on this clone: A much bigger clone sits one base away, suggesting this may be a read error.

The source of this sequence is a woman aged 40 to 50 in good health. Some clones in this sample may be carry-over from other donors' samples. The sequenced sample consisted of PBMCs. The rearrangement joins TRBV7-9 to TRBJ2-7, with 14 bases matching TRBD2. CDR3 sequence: CASSPRGTSGSLLHKQYF. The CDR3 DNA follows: TGTGCCAGCAGTCCCAGGGGGACTAGCGGGAGTTTGTTACACAAGCAGTACTTC.